This is a list of T cell receptor beta chains from one sample in a study of early T cells in non-severe SARS-CoV-2 infection. MiXCR, run by TCRdb on the 5' RACE reads, gives a single entry per CDR3 protein. The data hold about 27,000 distinct CDR3 sequences, with just over 4% observed a single time. The specimen was whole blood. Every receptor here comes from an adult who was a healthcare worker with PCR-confirmed SARS-CoV-2 infection or an uninfected control (not recorded which). Both conserved end residues are part of each CDR3. The D gene is left open where the match is weak. Expanded clones are given a class, and other clones once, few, many or no size at all.

v_call	j_call	d_call	clone_size	cdr3_nt	cdr3_aa
TRBV6-4	TRBJ2-4	NA	many	TGTGCCAGCAGTGAGAATAACAGGGAGGCTCAGTACTTC	CASSENNREAQYF
TRBV6-2/TRBV6-3	TRBJ2-7	NA	NA	TGTGCCAGCAGATTATCCGCGGAAGTGGAGCAGTACTTC	CASRLSAEVEQYF
TRBV19	TRBJ1-5	NA	many	TGTGCCAGTGGAGGAAGCAATCAGCCCCAGCATTTT	CASGGSNQPQHF
TRBV4-3	TRBJ2-3	NA	many	TGCGCCAGCAGCCAAGATCTTCCTAGCGGAGGGGGGATGAGCACATATACGCAGTATTTT	CASSQDLPSGGGMSTYTQYF
TRBV6-6	TRBJ1-5	TRBD1	many	TGTGCCAGCAGTTATTCAGGGACAGTCCTTCAGCCCCAGCATTTT	CASSYSGTVLQPQHF
TRBV5-4	TRBJ2-2	TRBD1	few	TGTGCCAGCAGTAGACAGGGGGCCGGCACCGGGGAGCTGTTTTTT	CASSRQGAGTGELFF
TRBV7-9	TRBJ2-3	TRBD2	many	TGTGCCAGCAGCTCCAAGCCGGGACTAGCGGGAGGAGAGGGCACAGATACGCAGTATTTT	CASSSKPGLAGGEGTDTQYF
TRBV20-1	TRBJ2-7	TRBD2	many	TGCAGTGCTAATGGACTAGCGGGAGTTGAGCAGTACTTC	CSANGLAGVEQYF
TRBV29-1	TRBJ2-6	NA	few	TGCAGCGTTGCCTCCCCGGACACAGGCTCCTCTGGGGCCAACGTCCTGACTTTC	CSVASPDTGSSGANVLTF
TRBV5-1	TRBJ2-6	TRBD1	few	TGCGCCAGCAGCTCCGGGACAGTTAACTCTGGGGCCAACGTCCTGACTTTC	CASSSGTVNSGANVLTF
TRBV30	TRBJ2-4	TRBD2	many	TGTGCCTGGAGTAACGGGAGGGGAAACATTCAGTACTTC	CAWSNGRGNIQYF
TRBV5-6	TRBJ2-4	NA	many	TGTGCCAGCAGCTTGAGGATTACGGACATTCAGTACTTC	CASSLRITDIQYF
TRBV7-2	TRBJ2-1	TRBD2	many	TGTGCCAGCAGCTTAGTTTTCCGGGAGGGTGACAATGAGCAGTTCTTC	CASSLVFREGDNEQFF
TRBV7-3	TRBJ2-7	NA	many	TGTGCCAGCAGCTTCACCCTAACTCCGCATGCCTACGAGCAGTACTTC	CASSFTLTPHAYEQYF
TRBV5-8	TRBJ1-5	NA	NA	TGTGCCAGCAGCCCGACAGGCAATAGCAATCAGCCCCAGCATTTT	CASSPTGNSNQPQHF
TRBV2	TRBJ1-3	NA	NA	TGTGCCAGCAGACCGGACGGTAGCTCTGGAAACACCATATATTTT	CASRPDGSSGNTIYF
TRBV27	TRBJ2-3	NA	NA	TGTGCCACTGCCCTCAGAGGAATCACAGATACGCAGTATTTT	CATALRGITDTQYF
TRBV2	TRBJ2-1	TRBD2	many	TGTGCCAGCAGTGAAGTCGGACTAGCGGGTTACAATGAGCAGTTCTTC	CASSEVGLAGYNEQFF
TRBV29-1	TRBJ2-6	NA	many	TGCAGCGTTGGGGACGGCGGCTCTGGGGCCAACGTCCTGACTTTC	CSVGDGGSGANVLTF
TRBV12-3/TRBV12-4	TRBJ2-2	NA	many	TGTGCCAGCAGTCCCGCCAAGGGAGGAGCGAACACCGGGGAGCTGTTTTTT	CASSPAKGGANTGELFF
TRBV5-1	TRBJ1-1	NA	few	TGCGCCAGCAGGACGGGCATGAACACTGAAGCTTTCTTT	CASRTGMNTEAFF
TRBV19	TRBJ2-1	NA	many	TGTGCCAGTAGTATAAGGGACCCGTCCTACAATGAGCAGTTCTTC	CASSIRDPSYNEQFF
TRBV11-2	TRBJ2-1	TRBD2	many	TGTGCCAGCAGCTTAGTCTCCGGGACTAGCGGGTCCAGTGAGCAGTTCTTC	CASSLVSGTSGSSEQFF
TRBV7-9	TRBJ1-4	TRBD1	many	TGTGCCAGCAGCACCGGAGACAGGGGATTCAATGAAAAACTGTTTTTT	CASSTGDRGFNEKLFF
TRBV7-2	TRBJ2-7	NA	many	TGTGCCAGCAGCGCCGTCGACTCCTACGAGCAGTACTTC	CASSAVDSYEQYF
TRBV20-1	TRBJ2-3	TRBD2	many	TGCAGTGCAGACGGACTAGCGGGAGAATTTACAGATACGCAGTATTTT	CSADGLAGEFTDTQYF
TRBV27	TRBJ2-1	TRBD1	many	TGTGCCAGCTGGACCGGGACAGGCTACAATGAGCAGTTCTTC	CASWTGTGYNEQFF
TRBV7-2	TRBJ2-1	NA	many	TGTGCCAGCAGCGTCTACAATGAGCAGTTCTTC	CASSVYNEQFF
TRBV20-1	TRBJ1-5	NA	many	TGCAGTGCGAGTTCGACGACGGGTAGCAATCAGCCCCAGCATTTT	CSASSTTGSNQPQHF
TRBV4-1	TRBJ2-3	NA	many	TGCGCCAGCAGCCAAGAAGGGCGGGGCACAGATACGCAGTATTTT	CASSQEGRGTDTQYF
TRBV6-2/TRBV6-3	TRBJ2-1	NA	NA	TGTGCCAGCAGTTACTTGGGGCTAGTGGGCTCCTACAATGAGCAGTTCTTC	CASSYLGLVGSYNEQFF
TRBV18	TRBJ2-5	NA	NA	TGTGCCAGCTTAATGAATAGCGTCGCCGGTGAGACCCAGTACTTC	CASLMNSVAGETQYF
TRBV20-1	TRBJ2-7	TRBD2	NA	TGCAGTGCTAGAGATAGCGGGAGGCCCTACGAGCAGTACTTC	CSARDSGRPYEQYF
TRBV18	TRBJ1-5	NA	many	TGTGCCAGCTCACCGGGGGCAGGCGATCAGCCCCAGCATTTT	CASSPGAGDQPQHF
TRBV5-1	TRBJ2-7	TRBD2	many	TGCGCCAGCAGCTTCGCTCCAGCGGGAGTACTGGCCTACGAGCAGTACTTC	CASSFAPAGVLAYEQYF
TRBV11-2	TRBJ1-1	NA	NA	TGTGCCAGCAGCCCTTGGATGGGGCCGAGGACTGAAGCTTTCTTT	CASSPWMGPRTEAFF
TRBV27	TRBJ2-1	NA	medium-sized	TGTGCCAGCAGTACATCATCTGAGCAGTTCTTC	CASSTSSEQFF
TRBV20-1	TRBJ2-1	NA	many	TGCAGTGCTAGAGAGGGCAACGCCTACAATGAGCAGTTCTTC	CSAREGNAYNEQFF
TRBV6-5	TRBJ2-4	TRBD2	NA	TGTGCCAGCAGTTCCTTGAAGCGGGAGAGAGGCATTCAGTACTTC	CASSSLKRERGIQYF